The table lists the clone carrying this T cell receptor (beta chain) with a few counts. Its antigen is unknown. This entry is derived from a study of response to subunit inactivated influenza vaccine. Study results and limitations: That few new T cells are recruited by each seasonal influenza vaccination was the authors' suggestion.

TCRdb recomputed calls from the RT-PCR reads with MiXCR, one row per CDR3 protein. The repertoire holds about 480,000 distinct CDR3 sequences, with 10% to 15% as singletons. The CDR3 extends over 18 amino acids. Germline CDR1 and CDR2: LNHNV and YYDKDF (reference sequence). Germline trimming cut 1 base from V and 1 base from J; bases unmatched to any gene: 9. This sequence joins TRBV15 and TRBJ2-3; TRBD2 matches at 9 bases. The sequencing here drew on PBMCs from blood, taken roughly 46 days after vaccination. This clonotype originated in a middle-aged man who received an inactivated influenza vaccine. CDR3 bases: TGTGCCACCAGCAGAGGGGGGCAAGCGGGAGGAGGCACAGATACGCAGTATTTT. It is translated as CATSRGGQAGGGTDTQYF.